This T cell receptor (beta chain) was captured in a study of shared clonotypes between healthy human individuals. The data were produced by immunoSEQ multiplex PCR, yet TCRdb's version contains in-frame clones alone and is incomplete. The table lists around 2.1 million clones, around 95% of them singletons. Trimming shortened V by 4 bases and J by 1 base, and 12 bases separated the two germline ends. The CDR3 sequence is 15 residues long. Germline CDR1 reads MNHEY; CDR2 reads SMNVEV (reference sequence). This chain uses TRBV27 with TRBJ2-3; possibly TRBD1 for D (6 bases). Source material: naive CD4+ T cells sorted from blood. Subset given: CD45RA+ positively selected. The sequence derives from a man in his late teens or twenties in good health. CDR3 nucleotides: TGTGCCAGCAGTTCTCCGGGACAACGCACAGATACGCAGTATTTT. Translated: CASSSPGQRTDTQYF.